These 2 T cell receptor beta chains were all obtained from the same sample, sequenced in a study of early T cells in non-severe SARS-CoV-2 infection. TCRdb passed the 5' RACE reads through MiXCR, listing each CDR3 protein once. The table has approximately 77,000 distinct CDR3 sequences, around 5% seen once. The specimen comprised whole blood, sampled at baseline. The receptors were sampled from an adult who was a healthcare worker with PCR-confirmed SARS-CoV-2 infection or an uninfected control (not recorded which).

This clonotype was seen many times. The chain is built from TRBV7-3 and TRBJ2-1; D is perhaps TRBD1 or TRBD2 (6 bases each). V was clipped by 0 bases and J by 5 bases, with 8 bases between them. There are 14 residues in the CDR3. CDR1 and CDR2 (germline): SGHTA, FQGTGA. CDR3 DNA: TGTGCCAGCAGCTTAACTAGGGGGGACAATGAGCAGTTCTTC. Translation: CASSLTRGDNEQFF.

There are many counts of this clonotype. The genes are TRBV30 and TRBJ1-2, with D uncertain. This CDR3 has 13 residues. Trimming removed 4 bases at V and 4 bases at J, with 13 bases between. Per the germline V gene, CDR1 is GTSNPN and CDR2 is SVGIG (reference sequence). In DNA form, the CDR3 reads TGTGCCTGGAATTTGGGTGGGTTCTATGGCTACACCTTC. Its translation: CAWNLGGFYGYTF.